In its sample, the clone carrying this T cell receptor (beta chain) was seen a few times. Its antigen is unidentified. Repertoires were generated with immunoSEQ multiplex PCR, while TCRdb's copy carries only in-frame clones and drops some. The sample has 35,000 to 50,000 clones, over 70% seen once. Germline CDR1 SEHNR, CDR2 FQNEAQ (reference sequence). The V segment lost 9 bases and the J segment 4 bases; nucleotides outside the gene matches: 9. The CDR3 extends over 14 amino acids. Single viable CD3+CD4+CD8-CD45RO+ cells were sorted as the memory CD4+ T cells. Serum IgG to CMV pp150, pp28, p38 and p52 defined serostatus. This sample is part of a study of memory CD4+ T cells and cytomegalovirus serostatus. Study-level findings and limits: About 40% of the roughly 150 known CMV-associated TCRbeta sequences appeared in CD4+ memory.

The gene calls are TRBV7-9 and TRBJ1-3, with 7 bases identical to TRBD1. Input material: memory CD4+ T cells from blood. The source is an adult in good health and CMV-seronegative. The CDR3 DNA reads as TGTGCCAGTACTGACAGGGTCGAAGGAAACACCATATATTTT. It specifies CASTDRVEGNTIYF.